This T cell receptor (beta chain) was recorded in a study of response to subunit inactivated influenza vaccine (dated by TCRdb to 2017 to 2018). With regard to the full study: Deep quantitative T cell receptor repertoire profiling was used in the study to track responses to a trivalent subunit inactivated influenza vaccine.

What the work shows at the level of the full study, not this receptor alone: According to the authors, only a limited number of new T cells may be recruited by each seasonal influenza vaccination.

About this clonotype itself: No antigen is known for it. No base quality values were provided; no much bigger clone lies one nucleotide off.

Libraries were prepared through RT-PCR. Sequencing took place on an Illumina HiSeq 2500. Clones were called with MiXCR by TCRdb after fastp trimmed the public reads at Q25, and only in-frame beta chains were retained. All rows with the same CDR3 protein become a single entry with the most common DNA and genes. The sample includes about 520,000 distinct CDR3 sequences, with about 25% observed a single time. The biggest ten clones account for approximately 2% of the sample. The TCR originated in a man aged 50-59 years who received an inactivated influenza vaccine. Donor details come from another sample of the same person, matched by shared clones. This sample comprised CD4+ T cells sorted from PBMCs, obtained 5 to 6 days after vaccination.

The nucleotides read TGTGCCAGCAGTTTACGCCCTATGGGACAGGGCGCGCTGGATACGCAGTATTTT. Its protein is CASSLRPMGQGALDTQYF. Rearrangement joined TRBV6-5 to TRBJ2-3, with TRBD1 identical over 9 junction bases. From the cysteine through the phenylalanine, the CDR3 covers 18 amino acids. This entry keeps only the CDR3 DNA: 54 bases, framed from base 1. For CDR1 and CDR2, the germline V gene lists MNHEY and SVGAGI. For this chain, trimming is 4 bases at the V end and 6 bases at the J end, and the number of junction bases without a gene match is 17.